A single sample is the source of the 24 T cell receptor beta chains below, sequenced in a study of cytomegalovirus exposure and HLA in healthy donors. It was with 60 Vbeta and 13 Jbeta primers that the PCR ran. The protocol was immunoSEQ multiplex PCR, while the TCRdb copy is restricted to in-frame clones and leaves out a portion. Found here are 110,000 to 150,000 clones, more than 60% of them singletons; the top ten hold 2.5% to 3%. Sequencing was carried out using PBMCs. These receptor sequences come from a male donor in good health and CMV-seronegative.

The V and J genes are TRBV11-2 and TRBJ2-3; D gene unclear. Between the trimmed V and J ends, which lost 1 base and 7 bases, there was a span of 9 bases. CDR3 length: 13 residues. Germline values: CDR1 SGHAT, CDR2 FQNNGV. In DNA, the CDR3 is TGTGCCAGCAGCTTAGTATCGCGTAATACGCAGTATTTT. Translated: CASSLVSRNTQYF.

This clone was counted between two and nine times. The chain employs TRBV6-1 and TRBJ2-7; TRBD1 matches at 11 bases. This CDR3 is 15 amino acids long. V lost 1 base to trimming and J lost 3 bases; unmatched junction nucleotides: 2. Germline loops: CDR1 MNHNS, CDR2 SASEGT. The CDR3 DNA reads as TGTGCCAGCAGTGAAGGGGGACAGGGGGTCTACGAGCAGTACTTC. As protein: CASSEGGQGVYEQYF.

In regard to this clone: No DNA is shown, since the ends of the CDR3 on it are uncertain; the CDR3 is the one TCRdb lists. This sequence joins TRBV10-1 and TRBJ1-2; no DNA check was done on the table's D call, TRBD1. The CDR3 contains 15 residues when both ends are counted. In germline, CDR1 is WNHNN, CDR2 SYGVQD (reference sequence). The CDR3 sequence: CASSLFGQGNYGYPF.

The chain has TRBV19 and TRBJ1-1; 7 nucleotides agree with TRBD1. V shed 11 bases and J 2 bases; nucleotides not matched to a gene: 11. Germline CDR1 reads LNHDA; CDR2 reads SQIVND (reference sequence). The CDR3 spans 14 residues. The CDR3 DNA follows: TGTGCCGCGAGTATCGACAGGGCTAACACTGAAGCTTTCTTT. Residues: CAASIDRANTEAFF.

A single count supports this clone. The genes are TRBV4-1 and TRBJ2-7, with TRBD2 identical over 12 bases. V was pared by 3 bases and J by 5 bases, with 5 bases of the junction left unmatched. This CDR3 comprises 15 residues. Germline values: CDR1 MGHRA, CDR2 YSYEKL. This chain's CDR3 is CASSHSRTSGNEQYF. For the CDR3, the DNA is TGCGCCAGCAGCCATTCTAGGACTAGCGGGAACGAGCAGTACTTC.

The CDR3 sequence: CASSQRAGAKQYF. CDR3 in DNA: TGCGCCAGCAGCCAAAGGGCGGGGGCGAAGCAGTACTTC. V gene TRBV4-3 combines with J gene TRBJ2-7; D is possibly TRBD2 (7 bases). The CDR3 loop spans 13 amino acids. CDR1 is LGHNA, CDR2 YSLEER, per germline. V lost 2 bases, J lost 8 bases, and 13 bases lay in between.

The rearrangement uses TRBV19 and TRBJ2-1, with 8 bases fitting TRBD2. Per the germline V gene, CDR1 is LNHDA and CDR2 is SQIVND (reference sequence). Losses at the gene ends were 0 bases for V and 5 bases for J; bases not matched to a gene: 9. This CDR3 has 17 residues. This CDR3 reads CASSIDRGGLGNNEQFF. The CDR3 DNA reads TGTGCCAGTAGTATAGATCGGGGGGGCCTCGGCAACAATGAGCAGTTCTTC. The full variable domain, completed using reference TRBV19 and TRBJ2-1, is DGGITQSPKYLFRKEGQNVTLSCEQNLNHDAMYWYRQDPGQGLRLIYYSQIVNDFQKGDIAEGYSVSREKKESFPLTVTSAQKNPTAFYLCASSIDRGGLGNNEQFFGPGTRLTVL.

The CDR3, as DNA: TGTGCCAGCAGCGCAACCTTTTCCGGGACAGCTAACACTGAAGCTTTCTTT. Translation gives CASSATFSGTANTEAFF. The chain couples TRBV7-9 to TRBJ1-1; 7 bases agree with TRBD1. V lost 5 bases, J lost 2 bases, and 14 bases stayed unmatched. The germline CDR1 and CDR2 sequences are SEHNR and FQNEAQ (reference sequence). This CDR3 has 17 amino acids.

This clone was observed a few times. The chain couples TRBV7-9 to TRBJ2-7; 11 bases fit TRBD1. V gave up 5 bases and J gave up 6 bases; unmatched junction bases: 6. Germline lookup yields CDR1 SEHNR and CDR2 FQNEAQ (reference sequence). CDR3 length equals 14 residues. CDR3 DNA sequence: TGTGCCAGCAGCAACCGGGACAGGGGGAGCGAGCAGTACTTC. Protein sequence: CASSNRDRGSEQYF.

This clone has a single count. The V call is TRBV9, the J call TRBJ2-5; 7 nucleotides agree with TRBD2. The CDR3 covers 15 residues. Unmatched junction bases numbered 6, after V lost 0 bases and J lost 4 bases. Germline CDR1 SGDLS, CDR2 YYNGEE. CDR3 in amino acids: CASSVAGGLSETQYF. The CDR3 nucleotides read TGTGCCAGCAGCGTAGCGGGAGGCTTGTCAGAGACCCAGTACTTC.

The chain couples TRBV19 to TRBJ2-3; D perhaps matches TRBD1 (7 bases). Trimming removed 5 bases from V and 4 bases from J, with 19 bases in between. The CDR3 is made up of 16 amino acids. From germline, CDR1 is LNHDA and CDR2 SQIVND (reference sequence). DNA for the CDR3: TGTGCCAGTAGTCCGCGACAGGGCGGAGGGGCAGATACGCAGTATTTT. It specifies CASSPRQGGGADTQYF.

The chain employs TRBV5-6 and TRBJ2-7; 9 bases align to TRBD1. This CDR3 contains 14 residues. Per germline, CDR1 SGHDT and CDR2 YYEEEE. V trimming: 4 bases; J trimming: 3 bases; junction bases outside the gene matches: 5. As DNA, the CDR3 is TGTGCCAGCAGCCCGGGGACAGGGAACTACGAGCAGTACTTC. Amino acids: CASSPGTGNYEQYF. Combining the CDR3 with reference TRBV5-6 and TRBJ2-7 gives the whole variable domain DAGVTQSPTHLIKTRGQQVTLRCSPKSGHDTVSWYQQALGQGPQFIFQYYEEEERQRGNFPDRFSGHQFPNYSSELNVNALLLGDSALYLCASSPGTGNYEQYFGPGTRLTVT.

The chain employs TRBV5-1 and TRBJ1-3; possible D gene TRBD1, 6 bases. Germline CDR1 SGHRS, CDR2 YFSETQ. This CDR3 region has 14 residues. The V gene lost 4 bases and the J gene lost 3 bases, with 11 bases spanning the gap. The chain's CDR3 is CASSARGRGNTIYF. In DNA form, the CDR3 reads TGCGCCAGCAGCGCCAGGGGTCGTGGAAACACCATATATTTT.

The gene calls are TRBV29-1 and TRBJ1-2; 9 nucleotides match TRBD1. V shed 5 bases, J shed 4 bases, and the junction held 5 bases outside the gene matches. This CDR3 comprises 13 residues. Germline V gene sequence: CDR1 SQVTM, CDR2 ANQGSEA. The DNA of the CDR3 is TGCAGCGTTTACAGGGGGCCCGGCTATGGCTACACCTTC. It yields the protein CSVYRGPGYGYTF.

The rearrangement joins TRBV12-5 to TRBJ2-2; the match to TRBD1 covers 9 bases. The CDR3 runs to 14 residues. V dropped 4 bases and J dropped 7; count of bases not matched to a gene: 4. CDR1 is LGHNT and CDR2 is FRNRAP in the germline V gene. The CDR3 DNA sequence: TGTGCTAGTGGTTACGGGACAGGGTTCGGGGAGCTGTTTTTT. Translation gives CASGYGTGFGELFF.

The gene calls are TRBV27 and TRBJ2-3, with D possibly matching TRBD1 (6 bases). Trimming left V 3 bases short and J 2 bases short, with 12 bases between. This CDR3 region has 15 residues. Germline values: CDR1 MNHEY, CDR2 SMNVEV (reference sequence). CDR3 nucleotide sequence: TGTGCCAGCAGTTTCAGACAGGTCTCCACAGATACGCAGTATTTT. Translated: CASSFRQVSTDTQYF.

This rearrangement joins TRBV6-5 to TRBJ1-2; 8 bases match TRBD1. CDR1 is MNHEY, CDR2 SVGAGI, per germline. V lost 2 bases and J lost 5; bases outside the gene matches: 10. This CDR3 is 16 amino acids long. The CDR3 DNA follows: TGTGCCAGCAGTTACAACTCTCAGGGGGCGGGATATGGCTACACCTTC. It specifies CASSYNSQGAGYGYTF.

This clone was observed once. The chain has TRBV5-4 and TRBJ2-3; 11 positions agree with TRBD2. CDR1 and CDR2 (germline): SGHNT, YYREEE (reference sequence). Trimming removed 5 bases from V and 5 bases from J; junction bases left unmatched: 7. The CDR3 sequence is 15 residues long. This chain's CDR3 is CASRPGTSGRDTQYF. The CDR3 DNA reads TGTGCCAGCAGGCCAGGGACTAGCGGAAGAGATACGCAGTATTTT.

For this clone: At one boundary the junction diverges from the germline segment, which might be a read error. J is TRBJ1-3 and V is TRBV6-6; tentatively, D is TRBD1 (6 bases). In germline, CDR1 is MNHNY, CDR2 SVGAGI (reference sequence). This CDR3 contains 16 residues. CDR3 sequence: CARSYSDSPSPDTIYF. CDR3 nucleotides: TGTGCCCGCAGTTATTCGGACAGTCCATCCCCGGACACCATATATTTT.

The rearrangement joins TRBV5-6 to TRBJ2-1; the D gene is possibly TRBD2 (6 bases). Germline V CDR1 and CDR2: SGHDT, YYEEEE. Deletions cut 4 bases from V and 7 bases from J, with 9 bases between. The CDR3 contains 12 residues. The CDR3: CASSLGGNEQFF. DNA for the CDR3: TGTGCCAGCAGCCTAGGAGGGAATGAGCAGTTCTTC. Full variable domain (rest looked up from reference TRBV5-6 and TRBJ2-1): DAGVTQSPTHLIKTRGQQVTLRCSPKSGHDTVSWYQQALGQGPQFIFQYYEEEERQRGNFPDRFSGHQFPNYSSELNVNALLLGDSALYLCASSLGGNEQFFGPGTRLTVL.

CDR3 loop: CSADLRGFGEQYF. CDR3 bases: TGCAGCGCTGACCTCAGGGGTTTTGGCGAGCAGTACTTC. V gene TRBV29-1 combines with J gene TRBJ2-7, with a tentative D call TRBD1 (6 bases). This CDR3 is built from 13 residues. Trimming cost V 7 bases and J 6 bases, with 19 bases left between them. Germline V gene sequence: CDR1 SQVTM, CDR2 ANQGSEA.

The rearrangement joins TRBV7-9 to TRBJ2-5; 7 positions agree with TRBD1. This CDR3 has 17 amino acids. Unmatched junction bases numbered 9, after V lost 1 base and J lost 1 base. From germline, CDR1 is SEHNR and CDR2 FQNEAQ (reference sequence). CDR3 residues: CASSLERQGAIQETQYF. For the CDR3, the DNA is TGTGCCAGCAGCTTAGAACGACAGGGCGCTATCCAAGAGACCCAGTACTTC.

The rearrangement uses TRBV6-6 and TRBJ1-2; D not resolved. This CDR3 contains 15 residues. Trimming removed 2 bases at V and 5 bases at J, with 15 bases between. Germline CDR1 MNHNY, CDR2 SVGAGI (reference sequence). CDR3 protein: CASSYDPRGFYGYTF. CDR3 nucleotides: TGTGCCAGCAGTTACGACCCCAGAGGGTTTTATGGCTACACCTTC.

The genes are TRBV7-9 and TRBJ2-5; D is possibly TRBD2 (6 bases). The CDR3 totals 16 residues. Between the trimmed V and J ends, which lost 4 bases and 0 bases, there was a span of 15 bases. The V gene's germline CDR1 is SEHNR and CDR2 FQNEAQ (reference sequence). The CDR3 loop is CASSSLLLANQETQYF. CDR3 nucleotides: TGTGCCAGCAGCTCCCTTCTCCTAGCGAACCAAGAGACCCAGTACTTC. Variable domain in full (rest from reference TRBV7-9 and TRBJ2-5): DTGVSQNPRHKITKRGQNVTFRCDPISEHNRLYWYRQTLGQGPEFLTYFQNEAQLEKSRLLSDRFSAERPKGSFSTLEIQRTEQGDSAMYLCASSSLLLANQETQYFGPGTRLLVL.